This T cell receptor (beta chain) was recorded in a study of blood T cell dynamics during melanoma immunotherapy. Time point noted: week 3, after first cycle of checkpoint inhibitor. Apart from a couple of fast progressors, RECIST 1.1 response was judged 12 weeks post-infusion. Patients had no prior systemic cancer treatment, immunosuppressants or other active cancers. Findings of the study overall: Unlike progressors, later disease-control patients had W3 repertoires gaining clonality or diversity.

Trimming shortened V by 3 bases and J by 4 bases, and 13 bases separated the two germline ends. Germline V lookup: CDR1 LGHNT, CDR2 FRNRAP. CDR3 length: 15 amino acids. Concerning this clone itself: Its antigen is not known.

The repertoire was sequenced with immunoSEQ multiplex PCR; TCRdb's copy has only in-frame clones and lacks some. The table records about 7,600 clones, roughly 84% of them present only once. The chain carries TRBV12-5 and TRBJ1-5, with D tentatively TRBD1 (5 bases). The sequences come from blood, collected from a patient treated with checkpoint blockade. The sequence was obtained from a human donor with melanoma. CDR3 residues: CASGFIGAENQPQHF. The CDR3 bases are TGTGCTAGTGGTTTTATCGGGGCAGAAAATCAGCCCCAGCATTTT.